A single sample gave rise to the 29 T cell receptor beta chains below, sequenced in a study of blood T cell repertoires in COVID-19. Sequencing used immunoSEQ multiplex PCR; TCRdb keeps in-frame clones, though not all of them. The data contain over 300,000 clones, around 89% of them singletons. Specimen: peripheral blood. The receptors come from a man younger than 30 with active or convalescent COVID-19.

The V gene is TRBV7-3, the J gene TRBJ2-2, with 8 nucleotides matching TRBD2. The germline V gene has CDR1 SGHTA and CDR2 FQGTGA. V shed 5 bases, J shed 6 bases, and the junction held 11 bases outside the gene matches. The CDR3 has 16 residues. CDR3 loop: CASSKPGSGSAGELFF. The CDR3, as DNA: TGTGCCAGCAGCAAACCCGGAAGCGGGAGCGCCGGGGAGCTGTTTTTT.

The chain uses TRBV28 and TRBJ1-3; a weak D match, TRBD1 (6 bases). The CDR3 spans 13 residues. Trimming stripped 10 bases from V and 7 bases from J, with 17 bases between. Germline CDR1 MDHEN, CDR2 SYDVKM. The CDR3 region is CATQQGLRNTIYF. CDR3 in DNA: TGTGCCACCCAACAGGGTTTAAGGAACACCATATATTTT.

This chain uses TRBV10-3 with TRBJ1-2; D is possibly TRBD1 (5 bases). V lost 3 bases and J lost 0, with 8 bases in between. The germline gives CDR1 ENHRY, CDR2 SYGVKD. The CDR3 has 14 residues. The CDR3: CAISDGGTNYGYTF. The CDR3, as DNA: TGTGCCATCAGTGATGGGGGGACTAACTATGGCTACACCTTC.

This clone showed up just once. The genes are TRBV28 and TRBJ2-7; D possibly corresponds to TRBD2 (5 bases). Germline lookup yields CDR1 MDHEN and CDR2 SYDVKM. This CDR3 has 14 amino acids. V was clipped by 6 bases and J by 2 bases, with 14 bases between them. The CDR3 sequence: CASRPLEAAYEQYF. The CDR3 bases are TGTGCCAGCAGACCCCTGGAGGCTGCCTACGAGCAGTACTTC.

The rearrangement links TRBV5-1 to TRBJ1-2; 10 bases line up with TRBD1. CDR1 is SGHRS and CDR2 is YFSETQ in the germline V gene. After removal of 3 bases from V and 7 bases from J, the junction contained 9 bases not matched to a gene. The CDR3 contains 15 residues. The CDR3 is CASSSTTGGAGGYTF. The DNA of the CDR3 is TGCGCCAGCAGCTCAACGACAGGGGGCGCCGGTGGCTACACCTTC.

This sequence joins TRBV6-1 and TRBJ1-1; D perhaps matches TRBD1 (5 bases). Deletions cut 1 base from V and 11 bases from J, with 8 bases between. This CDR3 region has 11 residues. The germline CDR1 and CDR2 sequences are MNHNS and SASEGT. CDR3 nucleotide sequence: TGTGCCAGCAGTGAAGAGGGGAAGGCTTTCTTT. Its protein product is CASSEEGKAFF.

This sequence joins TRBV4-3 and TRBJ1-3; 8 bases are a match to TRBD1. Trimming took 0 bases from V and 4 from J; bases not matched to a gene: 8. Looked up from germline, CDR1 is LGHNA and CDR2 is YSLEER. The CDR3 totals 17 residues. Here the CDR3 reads CASSQDGPGGAGNTIYF. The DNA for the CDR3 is TGCGCCAGCAGCCAAGACGGACCAGGGGGCGCGGGAAACACCATATATTTT.

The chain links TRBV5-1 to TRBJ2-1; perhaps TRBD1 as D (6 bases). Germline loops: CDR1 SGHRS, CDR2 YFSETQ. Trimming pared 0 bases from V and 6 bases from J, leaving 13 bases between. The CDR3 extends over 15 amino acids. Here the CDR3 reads CASSLVLQGSNEQFF. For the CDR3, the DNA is TGCGCCAGCAGCTTGGTACTACAGGGTAGCAATGAGCAGTTCTTC.

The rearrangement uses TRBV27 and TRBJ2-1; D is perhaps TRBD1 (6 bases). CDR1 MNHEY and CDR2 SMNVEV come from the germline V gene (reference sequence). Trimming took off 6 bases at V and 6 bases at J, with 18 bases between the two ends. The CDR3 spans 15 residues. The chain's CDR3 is CASSPSSMGANEQFF. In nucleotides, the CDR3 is TGTGCCAGCAGCCCATCGTCGATGGGGGCCAATGAGCAGTTCTTC.

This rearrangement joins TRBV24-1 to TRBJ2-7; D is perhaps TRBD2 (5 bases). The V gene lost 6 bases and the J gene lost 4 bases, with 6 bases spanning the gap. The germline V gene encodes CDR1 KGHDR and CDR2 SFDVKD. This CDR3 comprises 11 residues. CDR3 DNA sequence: TGTGCCACCAGTACGGGGTACGAGCAGTACTTC. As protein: CATSTGYEQYF.

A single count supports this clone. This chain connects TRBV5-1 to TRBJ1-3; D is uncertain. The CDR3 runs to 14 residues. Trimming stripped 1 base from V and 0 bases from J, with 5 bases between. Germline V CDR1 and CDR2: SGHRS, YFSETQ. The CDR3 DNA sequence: TGCGCCAGCAGCTTGCCAGACTCTGGAAACACCATATATTTT. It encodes CASSLPDSGNTIYF. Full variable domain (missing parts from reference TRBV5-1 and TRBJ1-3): KAGVTQTPRYLIKTRGQQVTLSCSPISGHRSVSWYQQTPGQGLQFLFEYFSETQRNKGNFPGRFSGRQFSNSRSEMNVSTLELGDSALYLCASSLPDSGNTIYFGEGSWLTVV.

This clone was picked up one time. In DNA, the CDR3 is TGTGCCAGCAGCCGAGAGGCCGGGACCAGGGGCACTGAAGCTTTCTTT. It codes for CASSREAGTRGTEAFF. The V gene is TRBV7-3, the J gene TRBJ1-1, with D possibly matching TRBD1 (6 bases). The CDR3 loop spans 16 amino acids. CDR1 is SGHTA and CDR2 is FQGTGA in the germline V gene. V shed 5 bases and J shed 4 bases, with 20 bases lying between them.

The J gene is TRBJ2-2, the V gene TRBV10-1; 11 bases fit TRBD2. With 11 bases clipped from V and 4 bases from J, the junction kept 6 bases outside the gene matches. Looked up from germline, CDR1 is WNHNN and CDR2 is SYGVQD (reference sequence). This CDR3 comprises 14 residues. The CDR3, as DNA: TGCGCCCGCCGACTAGCGGGGAGCACCGGGGAGCTGTTTTTT. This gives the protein CARRLAGSTGELFF.

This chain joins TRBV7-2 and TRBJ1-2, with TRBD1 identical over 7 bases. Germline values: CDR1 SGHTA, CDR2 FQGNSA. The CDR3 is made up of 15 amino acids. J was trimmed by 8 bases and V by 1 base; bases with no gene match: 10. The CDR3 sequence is CASSLVVRGLGGYTF. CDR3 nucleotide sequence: TGTGCCAGCAGCTTAGTTGTCAGGGGGTTGGGGGGCTACACCTTC. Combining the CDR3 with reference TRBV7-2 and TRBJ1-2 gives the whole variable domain GAGVSQSPSNKVTEKGKDVELRCDPISGHTALYWYRQSLGQGLEFLIYFQGNSAPDKSGLPSDRFSAERTGGSVSTLTIQRTQQEDSAVYLCASSLVVRGLGGYTFGSGTRLTVV.

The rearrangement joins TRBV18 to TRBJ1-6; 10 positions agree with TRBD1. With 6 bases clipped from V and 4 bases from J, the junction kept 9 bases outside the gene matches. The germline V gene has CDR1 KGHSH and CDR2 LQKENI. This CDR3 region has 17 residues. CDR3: CASSSTGGMGYNSPLHF. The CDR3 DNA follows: TGTGCCAGCTCGTCGACAGGGGGCATGGGTTATAATTCACCCCTCCACTTT.

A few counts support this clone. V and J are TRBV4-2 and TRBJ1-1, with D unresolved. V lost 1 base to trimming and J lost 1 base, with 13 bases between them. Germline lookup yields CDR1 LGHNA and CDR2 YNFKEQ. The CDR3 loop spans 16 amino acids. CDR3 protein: CASSQVGAVRNTEAFF. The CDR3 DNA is TGTGCCAGCAGCCAAGTGGGAGCGGTCAGGAACACTGAAGCTTTCTTT.

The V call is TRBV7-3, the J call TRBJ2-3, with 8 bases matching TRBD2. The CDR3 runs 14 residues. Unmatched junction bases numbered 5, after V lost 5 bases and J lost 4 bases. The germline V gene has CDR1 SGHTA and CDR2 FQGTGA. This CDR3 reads CASSAGTSADTQYF. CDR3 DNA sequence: TGTGCCAGCAGCGCCGGGACTAGTGCAGATACGCAGTATTTT.

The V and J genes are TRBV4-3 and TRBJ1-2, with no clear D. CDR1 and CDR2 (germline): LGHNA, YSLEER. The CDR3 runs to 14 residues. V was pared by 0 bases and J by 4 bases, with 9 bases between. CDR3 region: CASSQDYSFYGYTF. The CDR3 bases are TGCGCCAGCAGCCAAGACTACAGCTTCTATGGCTACACCTTC.

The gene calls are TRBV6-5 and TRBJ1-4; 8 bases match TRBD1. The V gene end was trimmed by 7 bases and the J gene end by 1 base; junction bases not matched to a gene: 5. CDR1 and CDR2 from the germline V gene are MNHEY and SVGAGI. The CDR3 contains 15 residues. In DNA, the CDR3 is TGTGCCAGCAACGACAGGGGTGTAACTAATGAAAAACTGTTTTTT. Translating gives CASNDRGVTNEKLFF.

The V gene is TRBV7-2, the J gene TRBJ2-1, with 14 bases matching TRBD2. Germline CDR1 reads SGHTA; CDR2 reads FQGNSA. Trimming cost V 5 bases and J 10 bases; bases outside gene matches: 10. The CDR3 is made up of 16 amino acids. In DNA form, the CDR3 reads TGTGCCAGCAGCCGGGGGGGACTAGCGGGAGCTAGGGAGCAGTTCTTC. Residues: CASSRGGLAGAREQFF.

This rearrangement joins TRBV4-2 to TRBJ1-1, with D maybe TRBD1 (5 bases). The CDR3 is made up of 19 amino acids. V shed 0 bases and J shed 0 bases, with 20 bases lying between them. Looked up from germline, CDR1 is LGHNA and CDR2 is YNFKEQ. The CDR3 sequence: CASSQDQAGPTSMNTEAFF. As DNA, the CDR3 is TGTGCCAGCAGCCAAGATCAAGCGGGGCCCACGTCCATGAACACTGAAGCTTTCTTT.

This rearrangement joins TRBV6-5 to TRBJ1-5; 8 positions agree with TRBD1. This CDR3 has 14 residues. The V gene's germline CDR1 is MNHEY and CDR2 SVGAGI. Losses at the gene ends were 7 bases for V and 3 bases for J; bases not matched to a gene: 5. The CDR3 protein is CASTRDRINQPQHF. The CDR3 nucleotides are TGTGCCAGCACCCGGGACAGGATCAATCAGCCCCAGCATTTT.

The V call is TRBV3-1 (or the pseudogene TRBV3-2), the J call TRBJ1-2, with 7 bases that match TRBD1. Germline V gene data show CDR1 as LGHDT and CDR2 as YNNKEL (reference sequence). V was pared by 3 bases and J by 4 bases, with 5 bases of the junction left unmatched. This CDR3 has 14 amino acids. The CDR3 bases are TGTGCCAGCAGCCAGATGGGACAGACCTATGGCTACACCTTC. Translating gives CASSQMGQTYGYTF.

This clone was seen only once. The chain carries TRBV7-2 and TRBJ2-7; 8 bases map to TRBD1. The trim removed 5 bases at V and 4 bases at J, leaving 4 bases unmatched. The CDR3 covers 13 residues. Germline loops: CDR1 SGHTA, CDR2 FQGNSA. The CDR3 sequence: CASSARQGYEQYF. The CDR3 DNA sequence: TGTGCCAGCAGCGCCCGACAGGGGTACGAGCAGTACTTC.

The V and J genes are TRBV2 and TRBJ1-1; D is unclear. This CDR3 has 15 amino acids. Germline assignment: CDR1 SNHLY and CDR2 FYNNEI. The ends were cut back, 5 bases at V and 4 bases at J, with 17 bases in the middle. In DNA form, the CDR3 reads TGTGCCAGCAGTAAAGAACAGACCCTCAGCACTGAAGCTTTCTTT. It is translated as CASSKEQTLSTEAFF.

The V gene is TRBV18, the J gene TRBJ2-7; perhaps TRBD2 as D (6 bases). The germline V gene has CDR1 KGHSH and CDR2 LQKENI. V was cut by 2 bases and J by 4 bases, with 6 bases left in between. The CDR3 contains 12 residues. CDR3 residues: CASSPAGYEQYF. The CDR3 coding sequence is TGTGCCAGCTCACCAGCGGGATACGAGCAGTACTTC.

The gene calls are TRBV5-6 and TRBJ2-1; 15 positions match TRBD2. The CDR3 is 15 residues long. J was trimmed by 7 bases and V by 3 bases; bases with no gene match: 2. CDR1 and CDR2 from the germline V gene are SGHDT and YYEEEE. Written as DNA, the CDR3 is TGTGCCAGCAGCTGGGGACTAGCGGGGGGTAATGAGCAGTTCTTC. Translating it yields CASSWGLAGGNEQFF.

CDR3: CASSAGRWGVYEQYF. The CDR3 region has the DNA TGCGCCAGCAGCGCGGGGAGATGGGGGGTCTACGAGCAGTACTTC. V usage is TRBV4-3 and J usage is TRBJ2-7; TRBD2 might be the D (6 bases). V was cut by 5 bases and J by 3 bases, with 17 bases left in between. This CDR3 is built from 15 residues. Germline V gene lookup returns CDR1 LGHNA and CDR2 YSLEER.

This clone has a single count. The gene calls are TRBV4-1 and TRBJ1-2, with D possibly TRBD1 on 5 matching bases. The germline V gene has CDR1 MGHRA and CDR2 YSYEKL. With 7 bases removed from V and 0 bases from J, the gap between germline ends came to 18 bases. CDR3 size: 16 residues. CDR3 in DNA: TGCGCCAGCACCTCCGACAGCCTGGAAGCTAACTATGGCTACACCTTC. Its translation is CASTSDSLEANYGYTF.